This T cell receptor (beta chain) was recorded in a study of T-cell memory formation after mild COVID-19. On the study more broadly: The two donors had largely donor-specific TCR clusters.

The V gene's germline CDR1 is DFQATT and CDR2 SNEGSKA (reference sequence). V gave up 6 bases and J gave up 8 bases; unmatched junction bases: 8. The CDR3 is 13 amino acids. TCRdb called the 5' RACE reads again in MiXCR, with one record for every CDR3 protein. The repertoire has approximately 250,000 distinct CDR3 sequences, 16% of them found once; the top ten carry 22%. The chain is built from TRBV20-1 and TRBJ2-4; TRBD1 matches 9 bases. Sequencing input: PBMCs or a T cell subset sorted from them (not recorded which). The receptor was isolated from a man between 18 and 29 years old who had mild COVID-19 (a few samples of this study predate the infection). Cell type and time point are not known. The CDR3 loop is CSAPGQGRDIQYF. The DNA for the CDR3 is TGCAGTGCCCCGGGACAGGGTCGGGACATTCAGTACTTC.